Listed below are T cell receptor beta chains from one sample, sequenced in a study of cytomegalovirus exposure and HLA in healthy donors. Method: immunoSEQ multiplex PCR; TCRdb's copy keeps in-frame clones and lacks some. The data hold about 200,000 clones, with roughly 80% observed a single time. Sequencing used PBMCs. The receptors derive from a man aged 50 or older in good health and CMV-seronegative. Both conserved end residues are trimmed from each CDR3. Only part of the rows carry a size: once, few, many, or a class if the clone is expanded.

clone_size	v_call	j_call	cdr3_aa
.	TRBV7-9	TRBJ1-2	ASSNHLTGVRDYGYT
.	TRBV7-3	TRBJ2-3	ASSSYPRADTQY
.	TRBV6-5	TRBJ2-7	ASRRSGTSSEQY
few	TRBV28	TRBJ1-6	ASSLIGTDLNSPLH
.	TRBV19	TRBJ2-7	ASSTGQGAVARY
.	TRBV5-1	TRBJ1-1	ASSSGQGQNTEAF
.	TRBV6-6	TRBJ2-2	ASRQGKISGELF
.	TRBV5-1	TRBJ2-7	ASSQGQNFYEQY
.	TRBV5-4	TRBJ2-7	ASSPGLAGYEQY
.	TRBV18	TRBJ1-1	ASSPPRGQNTEAF
.	TRBV4-1	TRBJ2-3	ASSQVGLEITDTQY
.	TRBV5-4	TRBJ1-1	ASSSRGTEAF
once	TRBV29-1	TRBJ2-3	SVEGDRQTDTQY
.	TRBV4-2	TRBJ2-1	ASSLNSGSYNEQF
.	TRBV5-4	TRBJ2-7	ASSFAPGQGNYEQY
.	TRBV21-1	TRBJ2-3	ASSPLGARTDTQY
.	TRBV20-1	TRBJ2-7	SAGPLREQY
.	TRBV18	TRBJ1-4	ASSPRVEKLF
once	TRBV5-4	TRBJ2-7	ASRAPEISYEQY
.	TRBV6-5	TRBJ2-7	ASSYVGGSYEQY
.	TRBV6-6	TRBJ1-5	ASSYEGPQPQH
.	TRBV19	TRBJ2-7	ASSIGHRGFHEQY
.	TRBV10-2	TRBJ1-1	ASSGATGGNTEAF
.	TRBV9	TRBJ2-2	ASSSQLAANTGELF
.	TRBV27	TRBJ2-7	ASSLAARGYEQY
.	TRBV12-2	TRBJ2-7	ASRPGLVRHEQY
.	TRBV28	TRBJ2-5	ASIRGARQGRIETQY
few	TRBV5-8	TRBJ1-1	ASSLWTGGTEAF
once	TRBV6-1	TRBJ2-7	ASSEGTVSAYEQY
once	TRBV28	TRBJ1-1	ASSLEGAGTEAF
.	TRBV7-6	TRBJ1-5	ASSLNQGTQPQH
.	TRBV5-5	TRBJ1-2	ASSPGTPFINYGYT
.	TRBV27	TRBJ2-3	ASSKAVTISTDTQY
.	TRBV28	TRBJ1-2	ASSLQGSYGYT
few	TRBV5-1	TRBJ2-7	ASSLTPGQGSYEQY
.	TRBV7-8	TRBJ1-1	ASSLDPLGLNTEAF
.	TRBV28	TRBJ2-7	ASSLNDRGSYEQY
.	TRBV6-6	TRBJ2-7	ASSYHPRTAPEQY
.	TRBV25-1	TRBJ2-1	ASSERTSGRAYNEQF
.	TRBV27	TRBJ2-3	ASSVLAGGLGDTQY
once	TRBV5-1	TRBJ2-2	ASSWDYDTGELF
.	TRBV28	TRBJ2-1	ASSTLGQGTYNEQF
.	TRBV19	TRBJ1-2	ASSMQGAANYGYT
.	TRBV9	TRBJ2-5	ASSVALTGRTSGGQETQY
.	TRBV12-5	TRBJ2-5	ASVGGGETQY
.	TRBV19	TRBJ1-5	ASIEAYSNQPQH
.	TRBV5-7	TRBJ1-4	ASSFRRSLATNEKLF
.	TRBV12-5	TRBJ2-5	ASAWGQGSRETQY
.	TRBV27	TRBJ2-7	ASSLGRGTYEQY
.	TRBV9	TRBJ2-5	ASSPTTTRALATQY
.	TRBV13	TRBJ2-3	ASSFGGGMADTQY
.	TRBV9	TRBJ1-6	ASSVARWGRKNSPLH
once	TRBV28	TRBJ2-5	ASSPLAGGPEETQY
few	TRBV6-1	TRBJ1-2	ASSGGFLNYGYT